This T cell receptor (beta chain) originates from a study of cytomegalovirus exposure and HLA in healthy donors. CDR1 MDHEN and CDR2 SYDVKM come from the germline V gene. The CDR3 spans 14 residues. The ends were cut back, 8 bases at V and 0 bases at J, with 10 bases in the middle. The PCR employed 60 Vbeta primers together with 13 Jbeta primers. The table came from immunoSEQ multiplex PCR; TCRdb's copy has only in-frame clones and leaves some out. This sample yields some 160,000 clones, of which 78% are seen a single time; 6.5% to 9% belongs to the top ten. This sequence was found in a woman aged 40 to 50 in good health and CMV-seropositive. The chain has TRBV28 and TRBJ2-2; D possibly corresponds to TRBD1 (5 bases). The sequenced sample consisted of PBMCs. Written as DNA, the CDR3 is TGTGCCAGCCTGGACAAGTCGAACACCGGGGAGCTGTTTTTT. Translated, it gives CASLDKSNTGELFF.